A selection of T cell receptor beta chains follows, all from one sample in a study of control samples from healthy donors and cancer patients. Profiling relied on immunoSEQ multiplex PCR, and the TCRdb table lists in-frame clones only, not all of them. The sample has 88,000 or so clones; roughly 94% are singletons. Source material: blood. The receptors here all came from a young woman in good health. Both conserved end residues are part of each CDR3. Fields, in order: J gene, V gene, clone size, D gene, CDR3 protein, CDR3 DNA. The D gene is left open where the match is weak. Clone size, where shown, is once, few, many, or a class for clones that have expanded.

>TRBJ1-1|TRBV4-2|.|.
CASSQDGGGGDIEAFF
TGTGCCAGCAGCCAAGACGGGGGCGGGGGTGATATTGAAGCTTTCTTT
>TRBJ1-3|TRBV7-9|.|.
CASSPFSGNTIYF
TGTGCCAGCAGCCCATTCTCTGGAAACACCATATATTTT
>TRBJ1-3|TRBV16|.|.
CASSHGRAGNTIYF
TGTGCCAGCAGCCATGGGAGGGCTGGAAACACCATATATTTT
>TRBJ2-1|TRBV29-1|.|.
CSAPLADNSYNEQFF
TGCAGCGCCCCCTTAGCGGATAACTCCTACAATGAGCAGTTCTTC
>TRBJ1-1|TRBV4-1|.|.
CASSQMGPGTGEAFF
TGCGCCAGCAGCCAAATGGGCCCCGGAACCGGAGAAGCTTTCTTT
>TRBJ1-4|TRBV7-8|few|.
CASSRGRGAGEKLFF
TGTGCCAGCAGCCGAGGGAGGGGGGCTGGGGAAAAACTGTTTTTT
>TRBJ2-3|TRBV7-9|once|.
CASLTDTGRGVTDTQYF
TGTGCCAGCCTAACGGATACGGGTCGAGGGGTCACAGATACGCAGTATTTT
>TRBJ1-1|TRBV7-2|.|TRBD1
CASSLESGTGRIF
TGTGCCAGCAGCTTAGAATCCGGGACAGGGCGGATCTTT
>TRBJ2-1|TRBV19|once|.
CASSIGGGSNEQFF
TGTGCCAGTAGTATAGGTGGTGGGAGCAATGAGCAGTTCTTC
>TRBJ1-5|TRBV10-2|.|TRBD1
CASSESGGGDQPQHF
TGCGCCAGCAGTGAGTCAGGGGGCGGCGATCAGCCCCAGCATTTT
>TRBJ1-1|TRBV20-1|.|.
CSASMAQGNTEAFF
TGCAGTGCTAGTATGGCACAGGGAAACACTGAAGCTTTCTTT
>TRBJ2-3|TRBV15|.|.
CATSRVRGSTDTQYF
TGTGCCACCAGCAGAGTAAGGGGGAGCACAGATACGCAGTATTTT
>TRBJ2-7|TRBV10-1|.|TRBD1
CASSESFWTGGPYEQYF
TGCGCCAGCAGTGAGTCGTTTTGGACAGGAGGCCCCTACGAGCAGTACTTC
>TRBJ1-1|TRBV7-3|.|TRBD1
CASSLPQGAVTEAFF
TGTGCCAGCAGCTTACCCCAGGGGGCGGTTACTGAAGCTTTCTTT
>TRBJ2-7|TRBV28|.|.
CASSRDVSSYEQYF
TGTGCCAGCAGCCGGGACGTTAGCTCCTACGAGCAGTACTTC
>TRBJ1-2|TRBV5-8|.|TRBD1
CASSHNRGRGYTF
TGTGCCAGCAGCCACAACAGGGGAAGGGGCTACACCTTC
>TRBJ2-7|TRBV3-1/TRBV3-2|.|.
CASSRLSGAYEQYF
TGTGCCAGCAGCCGATTATCAGGGGCCTACGAGCAGTACTTC
>TRBJ2-3|TRBV9|.|.
CASSPDGSSTDTQYF
TGTGCCAGCAGCCCAGATGGATCTAGCACAGATACGCAGTATTTT
>TRBJ2-4|TRBV4-1|.|.
CASSPWGEAKNIQYF
TGCGCCAGCAGCCCATGGGGGGAAGCCAAAAACATTCAGTACTTC
>TRBJ1-5|TRBV3-1/TRBV3-2|.|.
CASSRRDDNQPQHF
TGTGCCAGCAGCCGACGGGACGACAATCAGCCCCAGCATTTT
>TRBJ2-1|TRBV29-1|.|.
CSVEDRGSYNEQFF
TGCAGCGTTGAAGACAGGGGCTCCTACAATGAGCAGTTCTTC
>TRBJ2-1|TRBV5-1|few|TRBD1
CASSSSDRDYNEQFF
TGCGCCAGCAGCTCCTCGGACAGGGACTACAATGAGCAGTTCTTC
>TRBJ2-2|TRBV27|.|TRBD2
CASSILAGGVSGELFF
TGTGCCAGCAGTATTCTAGCGGGAGGAGTTTCGGGGGAGCTGTTTTTT
>TRBJ1-2|TRBV5-4|.|.
CASSARGYYGYTF
TGTGCCAGCAGCGCAAGGGGTTACTATGGCTACACCTTC
>TRBJ1-6|TRBV10-3|.|TRBD1
CAISEGTGESPLHF
TGTGCCATCAGTGAAGGGACAGGGGAGTCACCCCTCCACTTT
>TRBJ1-3|TRBV7-9|.|.
CASTWRSGSGNTIYF
TGTGCCAGCACTTGGAGGTCCGGCTCTGGAAACACCATATATTTT
>TRBJ2-7|TRBV9|.|.
CASSVGFSYEQYF
TGTGCCAGCAGCGTGGGGTTCTCCTACGAGCAGTACTTC
>TRBJ1-2|TRBV14|.|.
CASSPRQGYYGYTF
TGTGCCAGCAGCCCCAGGCAGGGCTACTATGGCTACACCTTC
>TRBJ1-1|TRBV6-6|.|TRBD1
CASRDRGLMNTEAFF
TGTGCCAGCAGAGACAGGGGACTCATGAACACTGAAGCTTTCTTT
>TRBJ2-1|TRBV5-1|.|TRBD2
CASGLAGVNEQFF
TGCGCCAGCGGACTAGCGGGAGTTAATGAGCAGTTCTTC
>TRBJ1-1|TRBV5-1|.|TRBD1
CASSLARGRLGFDTEAFF
TGCGCCAGCAGCTTGGCCAGGGGGCGCTTGGGATTCGACACTGAAGCTTTCTTT
>TRBJ2-7|TRBV11-2|.|TRBD1
CASSLGTGGYEQYF
TGTGCCAGCAGCTTAGGGACAGGGGGCTACGAGCAGTACTTC
>TRBJ1-3|TRBV23-1|.|.
CASSPFRGDSGNTIYF
TGCGCCAGCAGTCCCTTTAGGGGGGATTCTGGAAACACCATATATTTT